This TCR beta chain was obtained from a study of Tregs in tolerant kidney transplant recipients. Points on this clone: The antigen is unknown.

The CDR3 totals 14 residues. The germline gives CDR1 LGHNA, CDR2 YSLEER. The V and J ends lost 2 bases and 10 bases respectively, with 15 bases between them. The nonmyeloablative bone marrow transplants came from related graft donors, with transient mixed chimerism. TCRdb's copy holds only in-frame clones and misses some; the assay was immunoSEQ multiplex PCR. The data contain more than 70,000 clones, 91% of them singletons. The study, taken as a whole, reports: Tregs expanded with activated donor B cells seemed most donor-specific.

The clonotype was recovered from a human patient who received a combined kidney and bone marrow transplant. Some T cells may be graft donor cells. This sample comprised CD4+ T cells from blood (PBMCs), obtained 24 months after the transplant. The V call is TRBV4-3, the J call TRBJ2-1, with D perhaps matching TRBD1 (6 bases). The CDR3 reads CASSQYVQGREQFF. As DNA, the CDR3 is TGCGCCAGCAGCCAATACGTACAGGGACGGGAGCAGTTCTTC.